This record looks at one T cell receptor (beta chain) sequence and its context. V shed 9 bases and J 3 bases; nucleotides not matched to a gene: 6. Germline V CDR1 and CDR2: SNHLY, FYNNEI. CDR3 length: 13 residues. Per the authors' pipeline: The assay estimated nucleated cells by amplifying reference gene primers. Profiling relied on immunoSEQ multiplex PCR, and the TCRdb table lists in-frame clones only, not all of them. The V and J calls and clone size come from that table; D and trimming were worked out from the DNA. Of under 140,000 clones listed, 65% to 90% are singletons. The sample is drawn from a study of blood T cell repertoires in COVID-19.

The chain is built from TRBV2 and TRBJ2-7, with 9 bases aligning to TRBD2. The sequencing sample was made of peripheral blood. The TCR was taken from a woman aged 55 to 70 with acute or convalescent COVID-19. The CDR3 bases are TGTGCCAGTTTAGGGACTAGCAACTACGAGCAGTACTTC. Encoded protein: CASLGTSNYEQYF.